Each of the 18 T cell receptor beta chains below was sequenced from the same sample in a study of T cells in localized non-small cell lung cancer. The table came from immunoSEQ multiplex PCR; TCRdb's copy has only in-frame clones and leaves some out. In the table there are 65,000 to 90,000 clones, 60% to 85% of which are singletons. The material sequenced was PBMCs, taken before any cancer treatment. These receptors came from a man aged 40 to 70 with stage II squamous cell lung carcinoma.

This chain joins TRBV5-1 and TRBJ2-1; no clear D gene. The CDR3 sequence is 12 residues long. CDR1 is SGHRS, CDR2 YFSETQ, per germline. Trimming removed 1 base at V and 10 bases at J, with 9 bases between. The CDR3 sequence is CASSLYRVEQFF. CDR3 in DNA: TGCGCCAGCAGCTTGTATCGGGTCGAGCAGTTCTTC.

J is TRBJ2-7 and V is TRBV28; no clear D gene. Germline assignment: CDR1 MDHEN and CDR2 SYDVKM. V was pared by 1 base and J by 3 bases, with 4 bases between. The length of the CDR3 is 12 residues. CDR3 sequence (DNA): TGTGCCAGCAGTTTATATGGCTACGAGCAGTACTTC. It yields the protein CASSLYGYEQYF.

The table lists this clone with many counts. The rearrangement uses TRBV9 and TRBJ1-6, with a tentative D call TRBD1 (5 bases). Per germline, CDR1 SGDLS and CDR2 YYNGEE. The length of the CDR3 is 15 residues. Trimming shortened V by 0 bases and J by 9 bases, and 13 bases separated the two germline ends. The CDR3 is CASSVGMGGGSPLHF. For the CDR3, the DNA is TGTGCCAGCAGCGTAGGAATGGGGGGAGGTTCACCCCTCCACTTT.

The sample holds one count of this clone. The chain couples TRBV28 to TRBJ2-7, with D perhaps TRBD1 (6 bases). The germline gives CDR1 MDHEN, CDR2 SYDVKM. The CDR3 sequence is 14 residues long. V gave up 6 bases and J gave up 0 bases, with 12 bases separating them. The CDR3 spells CASRPTGSSYEQYF. DNA of the CDR3: TGTGCCAGCAGGCCGACAGGCAGCTCCTACGAGCAGTACTTC.

The chain couples TRBV2 to TRBJ2-2; TRBD1 matches 8 bases. The germline V gene encodes CDR1 SNHLY and CDR2 FYNNEI. The CDR3 length is 14 residues. The ends lost 8 bases at V and 3 bases at J; junction bases unmatched: 5. CDR3 bases: TGTGCCAGCGGGGGACAGGCCGACACCGGGGAGCTGTTTTTT. Translation: CASGGQADTGELFF.

This clone was picked up one time. The chain combines TRBV11-2 with TRBJ2-5, with D uncertain. The V and J ends lost 3 bases and 3 bases respectively, with 11 bases between them. CDR1 and CDR2 from the germline V gene are SGHAT and FQNNGV. The CDR3 runs to 14 residues. The CDR3 region has the DNA TGTGCCAGCAGCTTGGTTTGGGGTGAAGAGACCCAGTACTTC. This gives the protein CASSLVWGEETQYF.

This clone was seen a handful of times. V gene TRBV28 combines with J gene TRBJ1-5; D perhaps matches TRBD1 (5 bases). The CDR3 is 15 residues long. Germline V gives CDR1 MDHEN, CDR2 SYDVKM. Between the trimmed V and J ends, which lost 2 bases and 3 bases, there was a span of 11 bases. This chain's CDR3 is CASSLMARVNQPQHF. The CDR3 DNA reads as TGTGCCAGCAGTTTAATGGCCAGGGTCAATCAGCCCCAGCATTTT. Together with reference TRBV28 and TRBJ1-5, the CDR3 gives the full variable domain: DVKVTQSSRYLVKRTGEKVFLECVQDMDHENMFWYRQDPGLGLRLIYFSYDVKMKEKGDIPEGYSVSREKKERFSLILESASTNQTSMYLCASSLMARVNQPQHFGDGTRLSIL.

Comments on this clone: Other DNA sequences of this sample code for an identical CDR3. The chain employs TRBV7-9 and TRBJ2-7, with 8 bases aligning to TRBD1. The CDR3 loop spans 13 amino acids. The V gene's germline CDR1 is SEHNR and CDR2 FQNEAQ (reference sequence). Trimming at V came to 5 bases and at J to 4 bases, leaving 4 bases not matched to a gene. CDR3 nucleotide sequence: TGTGCCAGCAGCCCACGGACAGGGTACGAGCAGTACTTC. This translates into CASSPRTGYEQYF.

This clone was recorded once. The chain uses TRBV6-1 and TRBJ1-1; D not resolved. The V gene lost 3 bases and the J gene lost 9 bases, with 11 bases spanning the gap. The CDR3 is 12 amino acids. Germline CDR1 and CDR2: MNHNS and SASEGT. DNA of the CDR3: TGTGCCAGCAGTGATCCAGGAGAGAAAGCTTTCTTT. Translation gives CASSDPGEKAFF.

The rearrangement links TRBV7-2 to TRBJ2-7; a weak D match, TRBD1 (7 bases). The CDR3 loop spans 17 amino acids. Germline-derived CDR1 and CDR2 are SGHTA and FQGNSA. V lost 5 bases to trimming and J lost 2 bases, with 22 bases between them. The DNA of the CDR3 is TGTGCCAGCAGCCCGAATGGTTTTGGCGGGACAGCCTACGAGCAGTACTTC. Its translation: CASSPNGFGGTAYEQYF.

The rearrangement uses TRBV5-5 and TRBJ1-5, with unresolved D. This CDR3 spans 14 amino acids. Trimming removed 0 bases at V and 7 bases at J, with 11 bases between. Germline CDR1 reads SGHKS; CDR2 reads YYEKEE (reference sequence). As DNA, the CDR3 is TGTGCCAGCAGCTTGGGGGGTAATGGACAGCCCCAGCATTTT. This gives the protein CASSLGGNGQPQHF.

This chain uses TRBV30 with TRBJ2-5; either TRBD1 or TRBD2 may fit D (5 bases each). Germline CDR1 GTSNPN, CDR2 SVGIG (reference sequence). The CDR3 is 15 residues long. V gave up 6 bases and J gave up 0 bases, with 17 bases separating them. The CDR3: CACQPVGAYQETQYF. For the CDR3, the DNA is TGTGCCTGCCAACCCGTCGGGGCGTACCAAGAGACCCAGTACTTC.

The chain has TRBV7-2 and TRBJ2-5; weak D call: TRBD2 (5 bases). The V gene's germline CDR1 is SGHTA and CDR2 FQGNSA. This CDR3 contains 15 residues. Trimming took off 3 bases at V and 5 bases at J, with 16 bases between the two ends. As DNA, the CDR3 is TGTGCCAGCAGCTTCTTTAGCGCTGGTGGGGAGACCCAGTACTTC. It translates to CASSFFSAGGETQYF.

The chain couples TRBV4-1 to TRBJ2-1; D might be TRBD2 (5 bases). The CDR3 has 14 amino acids. With 5 bases removed from V and 5 bases from J, the gap between germline ends came to 13 bases. The germline V gene has CDR1 MGHRA and CDR2 YSYEKL. The CDR3 nucleotides read TGCGCCAGCAGCAGGTACCTAGCAGACAATGAGCAGTTCTTC. Translated: CASSRYLADNEQFF.

The chain has TRBV28 and TRBJ1-1; no reliable D call. The CDR3 runs to 13 residues. Germline lookup yields CDR1 MDHEN and CDR2 SYDVKM. The ends were cut back, 3 bases at V and 1 base at J, with 6 bases in the middle. In DNA form, the CDR3 reads TGTGCCAGCAGTTTCGGCCCGAACACTGAAGCTTTCTTT. Its protein product is CASSFGPNTEAFF. Using reference TRBV28 and TRBJ1-1 for the parts outside the CDR3, the full variable domain is DVKVTQSSRYLVKRTGEKVFLECVQDMDHENMFWYRQDPGLGLRLIYFSYDVKMKEKGDIPEGYSVSREKKERFSLILESASTNQTSMYLCASSFGPNTEAFFGQGTRLTVV.

This chain joins TRBV6-1 and TRBJ2-7, with 7 nucleotides matching TRBD1. Germline CDR1 and CDR2: MNHNS and SASEGT. With V trimmed by 11 bases and J by 3 bases, 7 bases remained unmatched. This CDR3 comprises 12 residues. Here the CDR3 DNA reads TGTGCCGGAAGGGGGCCGAACTACGAGCAGTACTTC. It yields the protein CAGRGPNYEQYF.

The chain combines TRBV25-1 with TRBJ2-2; unclear D gene. The germline V gene has CDR1 MGHDK and CDR2 SYGVNS. The CDR3 sequence is 14 residues long. Between the trimmed V and J ends, which lost 2 bases and 0 bases, there was a span of 4 bases. CDR3 nucleotide sequence: TGTGCCAGCAGTGAAGCAGCGAACACCGGGGAGCTGTTTTTT. Amino acid sequence: CASSEAANTGELFF.

The chain joins TRBV6-5 to TRBJ1-1; the match to TRBD1 covers 7 bases. CDR1 and CDR2 (germline): MNHEY, SVGAGI. The CDR3 length is 14 residues. V was clipped by 7 bases and J by 1 base; unmatched bases: 6. The CDR3 region has the DNA TGTGCCAGCACCCGAGACAGGGCGAACACTGAAGCTTTCTTT. Its protein is CASTRDRANTEAFF.